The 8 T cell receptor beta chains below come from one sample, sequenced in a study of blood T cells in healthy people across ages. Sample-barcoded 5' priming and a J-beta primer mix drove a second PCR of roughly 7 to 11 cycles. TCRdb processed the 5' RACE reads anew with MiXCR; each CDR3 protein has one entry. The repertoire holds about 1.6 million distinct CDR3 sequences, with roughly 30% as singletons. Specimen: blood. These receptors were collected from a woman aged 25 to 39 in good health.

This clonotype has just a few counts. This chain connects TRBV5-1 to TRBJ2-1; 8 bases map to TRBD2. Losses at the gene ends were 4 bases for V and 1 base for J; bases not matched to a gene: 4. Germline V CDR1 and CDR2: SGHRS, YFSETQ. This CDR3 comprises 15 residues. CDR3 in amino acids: CASSRAGESYNEQFF. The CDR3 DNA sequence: TGCGCCAGCAGCCGAGCGGGAGAGTCCTACAATGAGCAGTTCTTC.

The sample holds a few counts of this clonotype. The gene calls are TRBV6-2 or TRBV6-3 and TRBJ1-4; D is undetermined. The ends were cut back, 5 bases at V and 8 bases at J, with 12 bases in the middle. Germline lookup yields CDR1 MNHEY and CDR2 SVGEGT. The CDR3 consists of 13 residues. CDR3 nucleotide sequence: TGTGCCAGCAGTGACCCCGCTCGGGAAAAACTGTTTTTT. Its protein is CASSDPAREKLFF.

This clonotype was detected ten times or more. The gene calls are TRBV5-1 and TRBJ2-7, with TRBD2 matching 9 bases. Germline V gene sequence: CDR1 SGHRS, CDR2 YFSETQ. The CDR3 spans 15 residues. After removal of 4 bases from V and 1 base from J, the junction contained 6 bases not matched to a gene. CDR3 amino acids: CASSPGLASSYEQYF. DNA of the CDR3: TGCGCCAGCAGCCCCGGACTAGCGAGTTCCTACGAGCAGTACTTC. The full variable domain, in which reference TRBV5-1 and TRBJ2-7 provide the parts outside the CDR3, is KAGVTQTPRYLIKTRGQQVTLSCSPISGHRSVSWYQQTPGQGLQFLFEYFSETQRNKGNFPGRFSGRQFSNSRSEMNVSTLELGDSALYLCASSPGLASSYEQYFGPGTRLTVT.

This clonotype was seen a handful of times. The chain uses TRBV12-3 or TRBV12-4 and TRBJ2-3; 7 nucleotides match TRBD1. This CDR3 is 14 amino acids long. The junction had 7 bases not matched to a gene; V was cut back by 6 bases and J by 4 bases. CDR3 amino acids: CASRQGFQADTQYF. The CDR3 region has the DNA TGTGCCAGCAGACAGGGGTTCCAGGCAGATACGCAGTATTTT.

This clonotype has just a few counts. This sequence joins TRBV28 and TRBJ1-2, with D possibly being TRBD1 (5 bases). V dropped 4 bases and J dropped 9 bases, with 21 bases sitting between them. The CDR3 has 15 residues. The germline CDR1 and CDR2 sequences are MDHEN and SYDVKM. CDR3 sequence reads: CASSSIGTAVFSYTF. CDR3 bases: TGTGCCAGCAGTTCAATAGGGACCGCGGTTTTTAGCTACACCTTC.

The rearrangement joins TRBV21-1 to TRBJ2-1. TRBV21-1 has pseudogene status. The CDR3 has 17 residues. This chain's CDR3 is CASTKGRLSSSYNEQFF. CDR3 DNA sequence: TGTGCCAGCACCAAAGGGCGACTCTCGAGCTCCTACAATGAGCAGTTCTTC.

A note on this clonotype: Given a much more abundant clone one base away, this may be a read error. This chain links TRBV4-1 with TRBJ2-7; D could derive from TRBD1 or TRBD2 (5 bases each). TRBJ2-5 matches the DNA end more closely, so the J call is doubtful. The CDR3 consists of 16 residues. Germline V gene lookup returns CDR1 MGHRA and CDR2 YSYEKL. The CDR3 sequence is CASSAGFRGRKETQYF. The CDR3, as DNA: TGCGCCAGCAGCGCAGGCTTCCGGGGCAGAAAAGAGACCCAGTACTTC.

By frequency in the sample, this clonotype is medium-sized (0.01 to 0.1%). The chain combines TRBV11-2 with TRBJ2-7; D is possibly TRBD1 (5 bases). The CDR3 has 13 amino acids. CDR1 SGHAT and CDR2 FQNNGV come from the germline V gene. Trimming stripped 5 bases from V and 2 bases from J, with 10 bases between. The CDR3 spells CASSPTTAYEQYF. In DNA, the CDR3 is TGTGCCAGCAGCCCCACGACAGCCTACGAGCAGTACTTC.